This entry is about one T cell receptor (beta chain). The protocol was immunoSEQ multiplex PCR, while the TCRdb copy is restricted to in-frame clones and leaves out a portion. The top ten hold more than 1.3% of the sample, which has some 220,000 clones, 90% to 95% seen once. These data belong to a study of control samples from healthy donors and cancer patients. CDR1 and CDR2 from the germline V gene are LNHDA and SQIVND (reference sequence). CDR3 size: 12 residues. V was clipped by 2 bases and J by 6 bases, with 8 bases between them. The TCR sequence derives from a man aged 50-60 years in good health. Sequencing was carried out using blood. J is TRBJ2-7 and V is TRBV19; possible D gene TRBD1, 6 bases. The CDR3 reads CASSIRGGEQYF. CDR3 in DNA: TGTGCCAGTAGTATACGAGGGGGCGAGCAGTACTTC.